This TCR beta chain was documented in a study of T cell changes during pregnancy in multiple sclerosis. Germline CDR1 MNHNS, CDR2 SASEGT. Trimming pared 2 bases from V and 7 bases from J, leaving 15 bases between. The CDR3 consists of 15 residues. This clone was recorded only once. Produced via immunoSEQ multiplex PCR; TCRdb's table is partial and in-frame only. This table holds over 45,000 clones, about 92% found once. Source: CD4+ T cells from peripheral blood mononuclear cells, taken in the second trimester of pregnancy. The TCR sequence derives from a female donor in good health, enrolled as a control in a pregnancy study. The chain couples TRBV6-1 to TRBJ1-5; no reliable D call. This CDR3 is CASSELGSAGQPQHF. CDR3 in DNA: TGTGCCAGCAGTGAACTGGGGAGCGCCGGACAGCCCCAGCATTTT.